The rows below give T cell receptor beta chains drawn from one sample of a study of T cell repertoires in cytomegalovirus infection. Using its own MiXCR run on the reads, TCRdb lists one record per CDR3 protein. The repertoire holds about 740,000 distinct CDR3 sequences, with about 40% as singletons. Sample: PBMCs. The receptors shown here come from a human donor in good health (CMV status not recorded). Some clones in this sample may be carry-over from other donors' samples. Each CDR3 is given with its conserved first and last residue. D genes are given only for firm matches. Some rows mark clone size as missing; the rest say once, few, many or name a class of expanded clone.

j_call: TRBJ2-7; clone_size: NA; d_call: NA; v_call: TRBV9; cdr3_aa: CASSVGLGVGSYEQYF; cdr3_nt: TGTGCCAGCAGCGTCGGTTTAGGAGTAGGGTCCTACGAGCAGTACTTC
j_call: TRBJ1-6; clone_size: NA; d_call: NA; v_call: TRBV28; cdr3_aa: CATTDSYNSPLHF; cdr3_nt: TGTGCCACTACGGACAGCTATAATTCACCCCTCCACTTT
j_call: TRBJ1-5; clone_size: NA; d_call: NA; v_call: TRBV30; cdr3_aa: CAWSVRGAGNQPQHF; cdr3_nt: TGTGCCTGGAGTGTACGGGGGGCTGGCAATCAGCCCCAGCATTTT
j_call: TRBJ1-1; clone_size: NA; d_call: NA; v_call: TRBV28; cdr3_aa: CASSLYHTGSEALF; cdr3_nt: TGTGCCAGCAGTTTATACCATACAGGTAGTGAAGCTTTATTT
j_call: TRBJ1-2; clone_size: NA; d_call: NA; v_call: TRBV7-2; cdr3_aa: CASSGFPYYGYTF; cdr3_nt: TGTGCCAGTTCGGGATTCCCCTACTATGGCTACACCTTC
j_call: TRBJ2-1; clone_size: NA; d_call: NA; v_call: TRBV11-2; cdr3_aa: CASSLRGPMSSYNEQFF; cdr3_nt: TGTGCCAGCAGCCTCCGAGGGCCCATGAGCTCCTACAATGAGCAGTTCTTC
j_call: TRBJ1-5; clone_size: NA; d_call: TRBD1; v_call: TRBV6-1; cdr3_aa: CASSEAGTGGSNQPQHF; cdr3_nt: TGTGCCAGCAGTGAAGCGGGGACAGGGGGTAGCAATCAGCCCCAGCATTTT
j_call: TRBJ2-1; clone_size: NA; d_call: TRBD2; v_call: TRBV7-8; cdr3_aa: CASSQTGTIPPVF; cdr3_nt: TGTGCCAGCAGCCAAACCGGGACTATTCCCCCCGTCTTC
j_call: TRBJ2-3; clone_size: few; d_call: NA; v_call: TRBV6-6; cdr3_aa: CASGIGTDTQYF; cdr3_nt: TGTGCCAGCGGGATAGGAACAGATACGCAGTATTTT
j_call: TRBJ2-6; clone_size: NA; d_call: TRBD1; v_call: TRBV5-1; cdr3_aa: CASRGTDGSGANVLTF; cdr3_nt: TGCGCCAGCAGGGGGACAGATGGATCGGGGGCCAACGTCCTGACTTTC
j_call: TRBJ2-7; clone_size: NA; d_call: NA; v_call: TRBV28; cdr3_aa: CASSNGGTGPYEQYF; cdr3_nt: TGTGCCAGCAGTAATGGCGGGACTGGCCCCTACGAGCAGTACTTC
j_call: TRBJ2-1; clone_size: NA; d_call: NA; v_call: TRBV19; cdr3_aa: CAIGRQTYNEQFF; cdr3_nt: TGTGCCATTGGTAGACAGACTTACAATGAGCAGTTCTTC
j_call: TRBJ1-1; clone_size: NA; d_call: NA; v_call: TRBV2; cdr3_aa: CASKEGVRLAFF; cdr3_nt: TGTGCCAGCAAAGAGGGAGTGAGGCTAGCTTTCTTT
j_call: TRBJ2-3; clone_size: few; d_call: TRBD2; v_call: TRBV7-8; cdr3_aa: CASSPVVLADTFGTDTQYF; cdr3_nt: TGTGCCAGCAGCCCAGTGGTACTAGCGGACACCTTCGGTACAGATACGCAGTATTTT
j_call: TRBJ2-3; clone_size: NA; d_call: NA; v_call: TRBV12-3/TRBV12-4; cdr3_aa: CASSPTEGRTDTQYF; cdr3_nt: TGTGCCAGCAGCCCAACGGAGGGGCGCACAGATACGCAGTATTTT